The entry below describes one T cell receptor (beta chain). This clonotype was seen at least ten times. Its recognized antigen is unknown. Per-nucleotide qualities are absent, and no much larger clonotype sits a single base away. This entry comes from a study of T cells in Graves' hyperthyroidism and ophthalmopathy (dated by TCRdb to about 2019). Regarding the research as a whole: Peripheral blood was sampled at the time of initial diagnosis, prior to any treatment. A discovery cohort of about 100 patients, 43 with Graves' ophthalmopathy and approximately 60 with stable Graves' hyperthyroidism, was used to find distinguishing TCR V-J signatures. Prospective prediction of ophthalmopathy was tested in an independent validation cohort consisting of roughly 19 hyperthyroidism patients and around 16 patients who later progressed to ophthalmopathy. The approximately 97 discovery patients were randomly divided into training and test sets at a 7:3 ratio. Thyroid tissue and blood T-cell repertoires from about 6 Graves' hyperthyroidism patients were also compared in the study. Once sampling was done, hyperthyroidism patients were given methimazole at a starting dose of 30 mg daily, whereas ophthalmopathy patients were given high-dose intravenous methylprednisolone. The paper describes TCR Vbeta CDR3 sequencing of about 140 peripheral blood samples, made up of 43 ophthalmopathy patients, 70 to 75 hyperthyroidism patients and about 17 progressor patients. Points the paper makes about the study in general: A model built on a 13 V-J signature distinguished ophthalmopathy from stable hyperthyroidism, reaching 87.88% sensitivity and about 81% specificity in cross-validation and 80%/75% in testing. In validation, the model predicted progression to ophthalmopathy a median of about 6 months before onset, with about 70% sensitivity and nearly 75% specificity. No statistical method was used to set the sample size in advance, and investigators knew the group allocation. Most expanded thyroid clonotypes (frequency above 0.001) were also detected in blood, suggesting blood repertoires may reflect thyroid immune responses.

TCR beta CDR3 regions were amplified from RNA transcripts. The first round of RT-PCR for the TCR CDR3 was performed with the HTBI primer set and the Qiagen OneStep RT-PCR kit. Libraries were constructed in a second round of multiplex PCR, after which size selection and purification were performed. Libraries were sequenced paired-end with 100 bp reads on an Illumina HiSeq2000. The authors processed their data as follows. SOAPnuke was used to process the raw data, removing reads that contained adapters or uncalled bases, had a mean Phred below 15, or lacked an exact match to the constant primer or identifier. High-quality paired reads were merged with COPE v1.2.5, and unique nucleotide sequences were defined as clonotypes. Clonotypes were aligned to IMGT TRBV, TRBD and TRBJ reference segments using MiTCR v1.1. The analysis included only V-J combinations with a frequency above 0.0001, which together covered 99.2% of the repertoires. A TCS score was defined as the ratio between F50 (clonal expansion) and ExV (chaos), using BLOSUM62-based TCRdist between CDR3 peptides within each V-J. Welch's t-statistics and random forest reduced 500 to 550 V-J features to 10 to 15, which were used in a naive Bayes classifier (R e1071). The public reads were reprocessed in TCRdb via fastp at Q25 and MiXCR, keeping in-frame beta chains. Identical CDR3 protein sequences are pooled into one entry, listed with their most common genes and DNA. These V and J calls are TCRdb output, not the study's own analysis. The sample table records about 320,000 distinct CDR3 sequences; approximately 17% of these occur just once. Around 33% of the sample rests with the top ten.

The CDR3 runs 15 residues from the cysteine to the phenylalanine. Just the 45-base CDR3 DNA is kept, in frame starting at base 1. V ends up 2 bases short and J 5 bases short, with an unmatched junction base count of 5. Sequences SGHVS (CDR1) and FQNEAQ (CDR2) are obtained from the germline V gene. Graves' hyperthyroidism was defined as stable when no progression to ophthalmopathy occurred over 18 months of follow-up. Hyperthyroidism patients were newly diagnosed, with disease duration under 2 months, and aged 18 to 65 years. Patients with uncontrolled infections, other autoimmune diseases, pregnancy or lactation were excluded. Diagnoses were based on clinical symptoms, serum thyroxine and TRAb, thyroid ultrasound and orbital computed tomography. Ficoll-Paque density gradient centrifugation was used to isolate PBMCs from about 10 ml of fresh peripheral blood. Trizol reagent was used to extract total RNA, and RNA quality was then checked on an Agilent 2100 Bioanalyzer.

The sequence derives from a man aged 25-45 years with Graves' hyperthyroidism. Recombination joined TRBV7-8 with TRBJ2-1, and TRBD2 aligns with 8 junction nucleotides. Sequenced material: blood. The nucleotides are TGTGCCAGCAGCTTATACAGCGGGAGTCACAATGAGCAGTTCTTC. The translation is CASSLYSGSHNEQFF.